This T cell receptor (beta chain) was sequenced during a study of CD8 T cells in ankylosing spondylitis. Findings of the study overall: Disease-linked clones, CD8+, were relatively rare in peripheral blood. From matched ankylosing spondylitis synovial fluid, disease-linked clones were reportedly recovered at significantly enriched levels. Characteristic of ankylosing spondylitis blood, it appeared, was a TCR beta motif comprising several highly homologous variants.

Each TCR beta library was made by quantitative 5'-RACE that incorporated molecular barcodes. One entry per CDR3 protein, called by TCRdb with MiXCR from the 5' RACE reads. This sample has around 540,000 distinct CDR3 sequences, with more than 9.5% found just once. V lost 3 bases, J lost 2 bases, and 13 bases lay in between. From germline, CDR1 is SGHTA and CDR2 FQGNSA. The CDR3 is made up of 15 amino acids. This clonotype was picked up a small number of times. What it binds is unknown. The receptor was derived from a male donor with ankylosing spondylitis. V usage is TRBV7-2 and J usage is TRBJ2-5; a possible D gene is TRBD1 (8 bases). The sequencing sample was made of blood, either unsorted or a sorted T cell fraction (not recorded which). CDR3 nucleotides: TGTGCCAGCAGCTTCAACAGGGGGGGGCAAGAGACCCAGTACTTC. Translated, it gives CASSFNRGGQETQYF. Filled out from reference TRBV7-2 and TRBJ2-5, the complete variable domain reads GAGVSQSPSNKVTEKGKDVELRCDPISGHTALYWYRQSLGQGLEFLIYFQGNSAPDKSGLPSDRFSAERTGGSVSTLTIQRTQQEDSAVYLCASSFNRGGQETQYFGPGTRLLVL.